These 28 T cell receptor beta chains were all obtained from the same sample, sequenced in a study of blood T cell repertoires in COVID-19. Repertoires were generated with immunoSEQ multiplex PCR, while TCRdb's copy carries only in-frame clones and drops some. Among approximately 220,000 clones listed, around 80% were seen once. Input material: peripheral blood. Receptors originate from a woman of 80 years or more with acute or convalescent COVID-19.

This clone was seen a handful of times. The germline gene is not matched at one end of the junction; a read error may be the cause. This chain connects TRBV4-1 to TRBJ2-5, with 11 bases fitting TRBD2. The germline gives CDR1 MGHRA, CDR2 YSYEKL. The CDR3 is 17 residues long. Written as DNA, the CDR3 is TGCGCCAGCAGCGAAGACGGCCTAGCGGGAGGTATTGAGACCCAGTACTTC. Residues: CASSEDGLAGGIETQYF.

V gene TRBV25-1 combines with J gene TRBJ2-2, with D perhaps matching TRBD1 (6 bases). The length of the CDR3 is 17 residues. Germline-derived CDR1 and CDR2 are MGHDK and SYGVNS. Trimming pared 1 base from V and 4 bases from J, leaving 16 bases between. As DNA, the CDR3 is TGTGCCAGCAGTGAATCGAAGTTAAGGGGGTTCACCGGGGAGCTGTTTTTT. This sequence encodes CASSESKLRGFTGELFF.

The gene calls are TRBV30 and TRBJ2-5; tentative D call: TRBD2 (6 bases). The CDR3 spans 15 residues. Germline-derived CDR1 and CDR2 are GTSNPN and SVGIG (reference sequence). V lost 4 bases and J lost 0, with 15 bases in between. CDR3 coding DNA: TGTGCCTGGACCGAGTATGGAGGGTACCAAGAGACCCAGTACTTC. Amino acids: CAWTEYGGYQETQYF.

This clone was counted a few times. The V and J genes are TRBV2 and TRBJ2-7; 9 bases map to TRBD1. This CDR3 contains 14 residues. J gave up 1 base and V 10 bases, and 8 bases lay outside the gene matches. Germline V gene data show CDR1 as SNHLY and CDR2 as FYNNEI. The CDR3 DNA is TGTGCCATACGCCCCGGGACAGGGTCCTACGAGCAGTACTTC. This gives the protein CAIRPGTGSYEQYF.

DNA for the CDR3: TGCACCAGCAGCCAACCGGGATTCCAACTATGGCTACACCCAAACCGGGATTCCAACTATGGCTACACCTTC. Protein sequence: CTSSQPGFQLWLHPNRDSNYGYTF. The V call is TRBV1, the J call TRBJ1-2. TRBV1 is shown as a pseudogene. This CDR3 comprises 24 residues.

This chain joins TRBV19 and TRBJ2-3; perhaps TRBD2 as D (6 bases). Trimming removed 3 bases from V and 3 bases from J, with 10 bases in between. There are 14 residues in the CDR3. Germline CDR1 reads LNHDA; CDR2 reads SQIVND (reference sequence). The CDR3 is CASSIGEATDTQYF. CDR3 bases: TGTGCCAGTAGTATCGGGGAGGCAACAGATACGCAGTATTTT.

This chain links TRBV7-2 with TRBJ2-3; the D is unclear. The CDR3 is made up of 12 amino acids. Germline assignment: CDR1 SGHTA and CDR2 FQGNSA. Trimming stripped 4 bases from V and 5 bases from J, with 7 bases between. The CDR3 nucleotides read TGTGCCAGCAGCTCGGGTATAGATACGCAGTATTTT. Its protein is CASSSGIDTQYF.

The rearrangement uses TRBV5-4 and TRBJ1-6; D remains ambiguous. This CDR3 has 14 amino acids. Germline V lookup: CDR1 SGHNT, CDR2 YYREEE (reference sequence). Trimming took 0 bases from V and 5 from J, leaving 6 bases between them. CDR3 region: CASSLEQNNSPLHF. The CDR3 region has the DNA TGTGCCAGCAGCTTGGAACAGAATAATTCACCCCTCCACTTT. The entire variable domain, with the rest obtained from reference TRBV5-4 and TRBJ1-6, is as follows: ETGVTQSPTHLIKTRGQQVTLRCSSQSGHNTVSWYQQALGQGPQFIFQYYREEENGRGNFPPRFSGLQFPNYSSELNVNALELDDSALYLCASSLEQNNSPLHFGNGTRLTVT.

The genes are TRBV11-2 and TRBJ1-1; 7 bases fit TRBD1. CDR1 and CDR2 (germline): SGHAT, FQNNGV. The CDR3 loop spans 16 amino acids. With 2 bases clipped from V and 4 bases from J, the junction kept 10 bases outside the gene matches. Here the CDR3 DNA reads TGTGCCAGCAGCTTATTGGCAGGGGGTGGGATCACTGAAGCTTTCTTT. It specifies CASSLLAGGGITEAFF.

This clone was counted only a few times. V and J are TRBV6-2 or TRBV6-3 and TRBJ2-3; 8 nucleotides agree with TRBD1. The junction had 8 bases not matched to a gene; V was cut back by 4 bases and J by 2 bases. Germline V gene lookup returns CDR1 MNHEY and CDR2 SVGEGT. The CDR3 runs 16 residues. CDR3 bases: TGTGCCAGCAGTTCATGGACAGGGCTTCACACAGATACGCAGTATTTT. Encoded protein: CASSSWTGLHTDTQYF.

V usage is TRBV5-1 and J usage is TRBJ1-2, with 11 nucleotides matching TRBD1. The CDR3 loop spans 14 amino acids. V lost 3 bases and J lost 3; bases outside the gene matches: 1. The germline V gene has CDR1 SGHRS and CDR2 YFSETQ. The CDR3 DNA sequence: TGCGCCAGCAGCTCGGGACAGGGGGACTATGGCTACACCTTC. This translates into CASSSGQGDYGYTF.

This rearrangement joins TRBV7-8 to TRBJ1-5; no clear D gene. From germline, CDR1 is SGHVS and CDR2 FQNEAQ. The CDR3 runs 15 residues. Trimming took 3 bases from V and 0 from J, leaving 9 bases between them. As DNA, the CDR3 is TGTGCCAGCAGCTTCGCCGGTGATAGCAATCAGCCCCAGCATTTT. As protein: CASSFAGDSNQPQHF.

The chain carries TRBV9 and TRBJ2-2, with 9 bases lining up with TRBD2. The J segment lost 4 bases and the V segment lost 4 bases, leaving 8 bases of the junction unmatched. This CDR3 comprises 16 residues. Germline V gene data show CDR1 as SGDLS and CDR2 as YYNGEE. CDR3 amino acids: CASSPRVAGVTGELFF. For the CDR3, the DNA is TGTGCCAGCAGCCCCAGGGTAGCGGGAGTCACCGGGGAGCTGTTTTTT.

The chain combines TRBV27 with TRBJ2-1, with D unclear. The V and J ends lost 5 bases and 6 bases respectively, with 20 bases between them. The CDR3 spans 16 residues. The germline CDR1 and CDR2 sequences are MNHEY and SMNVEV (reference sequence). CDR3 bases: TGTGCCAGCAGTCCCCCCCGAGCTCGAATTGGCAATGAGCAGTTCTTC. This codes for CASSPPRARIGNEQFF.

The chain carries TRBV7-9 and TRBJ2-3, with 12 positions matching TRBD2. Germline trimming cut 3 bases from V and 4 bases from J; bases unmatched to any gene: 5. CDR1 is SEHNR, CDR2 FQNEAQ, per germline (reference sequence). CDR3 length: 16 amino acids. CDR3 DNA: TGTGCCAGCAGCTTCACACTAGCGGGGGGAGCAGATACGCAGTATTTT. It translates to CASSFTLAGGADTQYF.

The gene calls are TRBV19 and TRBJ2-7; TRBD1 is a possible D gene (6 bases). Germline loops: CDR1 LNHDA, CDR2 SQIVND (reference sequence). V lost 3 bases and J 0 bases, leaving 18 bases between the germline ends. This CDR3 has 17 residues. CDR3: CASSIALGQGISYEQYF. The CDR3 DNA sequence: TGTGCCAGTAGTATTGCCCTGGGTCAGGGGATCTCCTACGAGCAGTACTTC.

The chain uses TRBV7-9 and TRBJ1-4, with 8 bases matching TRBD1. J gave up 3 bases and V 6 bases, and 6 bases lay outside the gene matches. There are 15 residues in the CDR3. From germline, CDR1 is SEHNR and CDR2 FQNEAQ (reference sequence). CDR3 coding DNA: TGTGCCAGCAGTTACCAGGGGGCATCTAATGAAAAACTGTTTTTT. This gives the protein CASSYQGASNEKLFF.

V usage is TRBV9 and J usage is TRBJ2-3, with 9 positions matching TRBD2. Germline V gene lookup returns CDR1 SGDLS and CDR2 YYNGEE. V dropped 0 bases and J dropped 0; count of bases not matched to a gene: 11. The length of the CDR3 is 19 residues. The CDR3 reads CASSVGRLAGAHSTDTQYF. Here the CDR3 DNA reads TGTGCCAGCAGCGTAGGGAGGTTAGCGGGAGCCCATAGCACAGATACGCAGTATTTT.

V gene TRBV10-2 combines with J gene TRBJ2-5; 7 positions match TRBD1. V gave up 3 bases and J gave up 2 bases; unmatched junction bases: 12. Germline lookup yields CDR1 WSHSY and CDR2 SAAADI. This CDR3 region has 17 residues. CDR3 nucleotides: TGCGCCAGCAGTGATCTCAGGACAGGCGTAGTTCAAGAGACCCAGTACTTC. Translating gives CASSDLRTGVVQETQYF.

V usage is TRBV6-5 and J usage is TRBJ1-4; 8 nucleotides line up with TRBD1. The CDR3 covers 14 residues. Germline CDR1 reads MNHEY; CDR2 reads SVGAGI. Trimming at V came to 5 bases and at J to 5 bases, leaving 4 bases not matched to a gene. This chain's CDR3 is CASSPDRGNEKLFF. The CDR3 DNA is TGTGCCAGCAGTCCCGACAGGGGCAATGAAAAACTGTTTTTT.

The rearrangement links TRBV5-1 to TRBJ2-1; the match to TRBD1 covers 7 bases. Germline V CDR1 and CDR2: SGHRS, YFSETQ. Trimming took 0 bases from V and 5 from J; bases not matched to a gene: 11. The CDR3 is 17 amino acids. The CDR3 loop is CASSLGTGEDVHNEQFF. CDR3 nucleotide sequence: TGCGCCAGCAGCTTGGGTACAGGGGAAGATGTCCACAATGAGCAGTTCTTC.

This rearrangement joins TRBV7-2 to TRBJ2-7, with a tentative D call TRBD2 (6 bases). Germline V CDR1 and CDR2: SGHTA, FQGNSA. CDR3 length: 14 amino acids. Trimming removed 1 base at V and 6 bases at J, with 13 bases between. Written as DNA, the CDR3 is TGTGCCAGCAGCTTAGACTTCGGGGGAAGCGAGCAGTACTTC. It is translated as CASSLDFGGSEQYF.

The genes are TRBV12-5 and TRBJ2-2; 9 bases match TRBD2. The germline V gene has CDR1 LGHNT and CDR2 FRNRAP. J was trimmed by 4 bases and V by 0 bases; bases with no gene match: 6. The CDR3 is made up of 17 amino acids. The CDR3 bases are TGTGCTAGTGGTTTGGTTTATAGCGGGGGTACCACCGGGGAGCTGTTTTTT. This sequence encodes CASGLVYSGGTTGELFF.

The J gene is TRBJ2-2, the V gene TRBV5-4; 11 bases line up with TRBD2. The CDR3 length is 17 residues. V was pared by 0 bases and J by 5 bases, with 6 bases of the junction left unmatched. Germline V CDR1 and CDR2: SGHNT, YYREEE (reference sequence). CDR3 coding DNA: TGTGCCAGCAGCTTGGTACCTAGCGGGAGGTCTACCGGGGAGCTGTTTTTT. Its translation: CASSLVPSGRSTGELFF.

Here the CDR3 DNA reads TGTGCCAGCGACAGCCTGAACACTGAAGCTTTCTTT. This codes for CASDSLNTEAFF. The chain combines TRBV7-2 with TRBJ1-1, with a tentative D call TRBD1 (5 bases). Deletions cut 8 bases from V and 0 bases from J, with 7 bases between. Per the germline V gene, CDR1 is SGHTA and CDR2 is FQGNSA. This CDR3 is built from 12 residues.

V gene TRBV5-1 combines with J gene TRBJ2-5, with D uncertain. V shed 4 bases and J shed 1 base, with 8 bases lying between them. The CDR3 is made up of 13 amino acids. The germline V gene encodes CDR1 SGHRS and CDR2 YFSETQ. The chain's CDR3 is CASSPNFQETQYF. CDR3 nucleotides: TGCGCCAGCAGCCCCAACTTCCAAGAGACCCAGTACTTC. The full variable domain, with the rest looked up from reference TRBV5-1 and TRBJ2-5, is KAGVTQTPRYLIKTRGQQVTLSCSPISGHRSVSWYQQTPGQGLQFLFEYFSETQRNKGNFPGRFSGRQFSNSRSEMNVSTLELGDSALYLCASSPNFQETQYFGPGTRLLVL.

The chain joins TRBV5-6 to TRBJ2-5; D not resolved. The V end lost 5 bases, the J end lost 2 bases, and 10 bases lay between the germline ends. This CDR3 spans 13 amino acids. Germline V gene sequence: CDR1 SGHDT, CDR2 YYEEEE. CDR3 amino acids: CASREIVQETQYF. CDR3 nucleotide sequence: TGTGCCAGCAGAGAGATCGTACAAGAGACCCAGTACTTC.

The chain couples TRBV7-2 to TRBJ2-3; possible D gene TRBD2, 6 bases. V was shortened by 2 bases and J by 4 bases, with 10 bases between the two germline ends. The germline V gene has CDR1 SGHTA and CDR2 FQGNSA. The CDR3 spans 14 residues. The CDR3, as DNA: TGTGCCAGCAGCTTACTGACTAGTTCAGATACGCAGTATTTT. It codes for CASSLLTSSDTQYF.